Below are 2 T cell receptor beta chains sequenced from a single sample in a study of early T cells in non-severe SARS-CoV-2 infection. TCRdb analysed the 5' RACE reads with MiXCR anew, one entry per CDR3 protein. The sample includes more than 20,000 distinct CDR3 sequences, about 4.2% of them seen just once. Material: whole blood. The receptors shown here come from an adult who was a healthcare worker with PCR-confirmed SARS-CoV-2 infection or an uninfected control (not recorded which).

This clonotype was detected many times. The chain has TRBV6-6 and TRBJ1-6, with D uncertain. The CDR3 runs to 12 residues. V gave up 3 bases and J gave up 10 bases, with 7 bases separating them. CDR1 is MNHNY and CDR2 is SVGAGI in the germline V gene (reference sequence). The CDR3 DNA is TGTGCCAGCAGTTATGGCGGGTCACCCCTCCACTTT. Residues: CASSYGGSPLHF.

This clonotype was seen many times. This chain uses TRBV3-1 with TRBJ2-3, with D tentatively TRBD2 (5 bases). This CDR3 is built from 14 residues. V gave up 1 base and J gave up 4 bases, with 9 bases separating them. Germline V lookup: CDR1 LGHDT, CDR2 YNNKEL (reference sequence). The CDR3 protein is CASSQVAIADTQYF. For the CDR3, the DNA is TGTGCCAGCAGCCAAGTAGCGATAGCAGATACGCAGTATTTT.